This TCR beta chain was identified during a study of shared clonotypes between healthy human individuals. Points from the study as a whole: The genetic and exposure-history diversity represented was limited by few donors.

The authors divided CD4+ cells into CD45RA+ naive and CD45RA-negative memory subsets. The V and J ends lost 3 bases and 0 bases, in that order; junction bases with no gene match: 4. CDR3 length equals 16 residues. This clone showed up just a few times. As yet, its antigen is unknown. Deep was the level at which the assay was run. Sequencing used immunoSEQ multiplex PCR; TCRdb keeps in-frame clones, though not all of them. The table has about 1.1 million clones, 60% to 85% seen once; the top ten hold approximately 0.9%. Sequencing used memory CD4+ T cells from PBMCs. The subset was: CD45RA-negative fraction. This TCR was recovered from a man aged 18-30 years in good health. Some clones in this sample may be carry-over from other donors' samples. The chain is built from TRBV5-3 and TRBJ2-1, with 9 positions matching TRBD2. TRBV5-3 is marked as an open reading frame, function uncertain. The CDR3 is CARSSRLAASYNEQFF. DNA of the CDR3: TGTGCCAGAAGCTCAAGACTAGCGGCCTCCTACAATGAGCAGTTCTTC.